This T cell receptor (beta chain) is drawn from a study of tumor-infiltrating lymphocytes in primary liver carcinoma. The source material, about 18-31 mg of unsorted bulk tissue, was used to co-extract RNA and DNA. General observations from the study: Blood fell significantly below tumors in its top-250-clone fraction (p = 0.039).

In regard to this clonotype: The target antigen is unknown. The CDR3 does not end in the conserved phenylalanine or tryptophan, so this is likely a read error. It is unclear where the CDR3 begins or ends on the DNA, so no DNA is shown, and the CDR3 is as TCRdb lists it.

With a constant-region primer, TCR beta cDNA was made from 400 to 550 ng of total RNA. Investigators got TCR beta libraries out of three nested multiplex PCR rounds, done with slightly modified ARM-PCR. Primers for the first two PCR rounds were TRBV1-TRBV30 forward primers and a C-beta reverse primer (about 9 cycles per round). TCRdb used MiXCR to reprocess the multiplex PCR reads, holding one entry per CDR3 protein. The sample contains roughly 55,000 distinct CDR3 sequences, about two thirds of which appear only once. Germline-derived CDR1 and CDR2 are SQVTM and ANQGSEA. Both ends counted, the CDR3 spans 12 residues.

The chain combines TRBV29-1 with TRBJ2-7; the table's D call, TRBD2, was not checked against the DNA. The clonotype was recovered from a man aged 35 to 55 with primary liver carcinoma and hepatitis B virus infection. Specimen: liver tumor tissue from sampling region 2. Subset meaning: tumor region T2, inferior pole. This CDR3 reads CSVRQGGNDQYL.